This entry is about one TCR beta chain. These data belong to a study of T cell changes during pregnancy in multiple sclerosis. Using immunoSEQ multiplex PCR, the repertoire was profiled, and TCRdb retains in-frame clones only, with some absent. The sample consists of 40,000 to 60,000 clones, around 94% of them appearing once. The CDR3 consists of 19 residues. Unmatched junction bases numbered 16, after V lost 4 bases and J lost 8 bases. Germline lookup yields CDR1 LGHNA and CDR2 YSLEER. The receptor was isolated from a female donor with multiple sclerosis, enrolled in a pregnancy study. The sequencing used CD4+ T cells from peripheral blood mononuclear cells, collected in the third trimester of pregnancy. The rearrangement links TRBV4-3 to TRBJ2-3; 15 bases fit TRBD2. The CDR3 bases are TGCGCCAGCAGCCTAAAGCCGGGACTAGCGGGGGGAGTTGCTGGTACGCAGTATTTT. It codes for CASSLKPGLAGGVAGTQYF.